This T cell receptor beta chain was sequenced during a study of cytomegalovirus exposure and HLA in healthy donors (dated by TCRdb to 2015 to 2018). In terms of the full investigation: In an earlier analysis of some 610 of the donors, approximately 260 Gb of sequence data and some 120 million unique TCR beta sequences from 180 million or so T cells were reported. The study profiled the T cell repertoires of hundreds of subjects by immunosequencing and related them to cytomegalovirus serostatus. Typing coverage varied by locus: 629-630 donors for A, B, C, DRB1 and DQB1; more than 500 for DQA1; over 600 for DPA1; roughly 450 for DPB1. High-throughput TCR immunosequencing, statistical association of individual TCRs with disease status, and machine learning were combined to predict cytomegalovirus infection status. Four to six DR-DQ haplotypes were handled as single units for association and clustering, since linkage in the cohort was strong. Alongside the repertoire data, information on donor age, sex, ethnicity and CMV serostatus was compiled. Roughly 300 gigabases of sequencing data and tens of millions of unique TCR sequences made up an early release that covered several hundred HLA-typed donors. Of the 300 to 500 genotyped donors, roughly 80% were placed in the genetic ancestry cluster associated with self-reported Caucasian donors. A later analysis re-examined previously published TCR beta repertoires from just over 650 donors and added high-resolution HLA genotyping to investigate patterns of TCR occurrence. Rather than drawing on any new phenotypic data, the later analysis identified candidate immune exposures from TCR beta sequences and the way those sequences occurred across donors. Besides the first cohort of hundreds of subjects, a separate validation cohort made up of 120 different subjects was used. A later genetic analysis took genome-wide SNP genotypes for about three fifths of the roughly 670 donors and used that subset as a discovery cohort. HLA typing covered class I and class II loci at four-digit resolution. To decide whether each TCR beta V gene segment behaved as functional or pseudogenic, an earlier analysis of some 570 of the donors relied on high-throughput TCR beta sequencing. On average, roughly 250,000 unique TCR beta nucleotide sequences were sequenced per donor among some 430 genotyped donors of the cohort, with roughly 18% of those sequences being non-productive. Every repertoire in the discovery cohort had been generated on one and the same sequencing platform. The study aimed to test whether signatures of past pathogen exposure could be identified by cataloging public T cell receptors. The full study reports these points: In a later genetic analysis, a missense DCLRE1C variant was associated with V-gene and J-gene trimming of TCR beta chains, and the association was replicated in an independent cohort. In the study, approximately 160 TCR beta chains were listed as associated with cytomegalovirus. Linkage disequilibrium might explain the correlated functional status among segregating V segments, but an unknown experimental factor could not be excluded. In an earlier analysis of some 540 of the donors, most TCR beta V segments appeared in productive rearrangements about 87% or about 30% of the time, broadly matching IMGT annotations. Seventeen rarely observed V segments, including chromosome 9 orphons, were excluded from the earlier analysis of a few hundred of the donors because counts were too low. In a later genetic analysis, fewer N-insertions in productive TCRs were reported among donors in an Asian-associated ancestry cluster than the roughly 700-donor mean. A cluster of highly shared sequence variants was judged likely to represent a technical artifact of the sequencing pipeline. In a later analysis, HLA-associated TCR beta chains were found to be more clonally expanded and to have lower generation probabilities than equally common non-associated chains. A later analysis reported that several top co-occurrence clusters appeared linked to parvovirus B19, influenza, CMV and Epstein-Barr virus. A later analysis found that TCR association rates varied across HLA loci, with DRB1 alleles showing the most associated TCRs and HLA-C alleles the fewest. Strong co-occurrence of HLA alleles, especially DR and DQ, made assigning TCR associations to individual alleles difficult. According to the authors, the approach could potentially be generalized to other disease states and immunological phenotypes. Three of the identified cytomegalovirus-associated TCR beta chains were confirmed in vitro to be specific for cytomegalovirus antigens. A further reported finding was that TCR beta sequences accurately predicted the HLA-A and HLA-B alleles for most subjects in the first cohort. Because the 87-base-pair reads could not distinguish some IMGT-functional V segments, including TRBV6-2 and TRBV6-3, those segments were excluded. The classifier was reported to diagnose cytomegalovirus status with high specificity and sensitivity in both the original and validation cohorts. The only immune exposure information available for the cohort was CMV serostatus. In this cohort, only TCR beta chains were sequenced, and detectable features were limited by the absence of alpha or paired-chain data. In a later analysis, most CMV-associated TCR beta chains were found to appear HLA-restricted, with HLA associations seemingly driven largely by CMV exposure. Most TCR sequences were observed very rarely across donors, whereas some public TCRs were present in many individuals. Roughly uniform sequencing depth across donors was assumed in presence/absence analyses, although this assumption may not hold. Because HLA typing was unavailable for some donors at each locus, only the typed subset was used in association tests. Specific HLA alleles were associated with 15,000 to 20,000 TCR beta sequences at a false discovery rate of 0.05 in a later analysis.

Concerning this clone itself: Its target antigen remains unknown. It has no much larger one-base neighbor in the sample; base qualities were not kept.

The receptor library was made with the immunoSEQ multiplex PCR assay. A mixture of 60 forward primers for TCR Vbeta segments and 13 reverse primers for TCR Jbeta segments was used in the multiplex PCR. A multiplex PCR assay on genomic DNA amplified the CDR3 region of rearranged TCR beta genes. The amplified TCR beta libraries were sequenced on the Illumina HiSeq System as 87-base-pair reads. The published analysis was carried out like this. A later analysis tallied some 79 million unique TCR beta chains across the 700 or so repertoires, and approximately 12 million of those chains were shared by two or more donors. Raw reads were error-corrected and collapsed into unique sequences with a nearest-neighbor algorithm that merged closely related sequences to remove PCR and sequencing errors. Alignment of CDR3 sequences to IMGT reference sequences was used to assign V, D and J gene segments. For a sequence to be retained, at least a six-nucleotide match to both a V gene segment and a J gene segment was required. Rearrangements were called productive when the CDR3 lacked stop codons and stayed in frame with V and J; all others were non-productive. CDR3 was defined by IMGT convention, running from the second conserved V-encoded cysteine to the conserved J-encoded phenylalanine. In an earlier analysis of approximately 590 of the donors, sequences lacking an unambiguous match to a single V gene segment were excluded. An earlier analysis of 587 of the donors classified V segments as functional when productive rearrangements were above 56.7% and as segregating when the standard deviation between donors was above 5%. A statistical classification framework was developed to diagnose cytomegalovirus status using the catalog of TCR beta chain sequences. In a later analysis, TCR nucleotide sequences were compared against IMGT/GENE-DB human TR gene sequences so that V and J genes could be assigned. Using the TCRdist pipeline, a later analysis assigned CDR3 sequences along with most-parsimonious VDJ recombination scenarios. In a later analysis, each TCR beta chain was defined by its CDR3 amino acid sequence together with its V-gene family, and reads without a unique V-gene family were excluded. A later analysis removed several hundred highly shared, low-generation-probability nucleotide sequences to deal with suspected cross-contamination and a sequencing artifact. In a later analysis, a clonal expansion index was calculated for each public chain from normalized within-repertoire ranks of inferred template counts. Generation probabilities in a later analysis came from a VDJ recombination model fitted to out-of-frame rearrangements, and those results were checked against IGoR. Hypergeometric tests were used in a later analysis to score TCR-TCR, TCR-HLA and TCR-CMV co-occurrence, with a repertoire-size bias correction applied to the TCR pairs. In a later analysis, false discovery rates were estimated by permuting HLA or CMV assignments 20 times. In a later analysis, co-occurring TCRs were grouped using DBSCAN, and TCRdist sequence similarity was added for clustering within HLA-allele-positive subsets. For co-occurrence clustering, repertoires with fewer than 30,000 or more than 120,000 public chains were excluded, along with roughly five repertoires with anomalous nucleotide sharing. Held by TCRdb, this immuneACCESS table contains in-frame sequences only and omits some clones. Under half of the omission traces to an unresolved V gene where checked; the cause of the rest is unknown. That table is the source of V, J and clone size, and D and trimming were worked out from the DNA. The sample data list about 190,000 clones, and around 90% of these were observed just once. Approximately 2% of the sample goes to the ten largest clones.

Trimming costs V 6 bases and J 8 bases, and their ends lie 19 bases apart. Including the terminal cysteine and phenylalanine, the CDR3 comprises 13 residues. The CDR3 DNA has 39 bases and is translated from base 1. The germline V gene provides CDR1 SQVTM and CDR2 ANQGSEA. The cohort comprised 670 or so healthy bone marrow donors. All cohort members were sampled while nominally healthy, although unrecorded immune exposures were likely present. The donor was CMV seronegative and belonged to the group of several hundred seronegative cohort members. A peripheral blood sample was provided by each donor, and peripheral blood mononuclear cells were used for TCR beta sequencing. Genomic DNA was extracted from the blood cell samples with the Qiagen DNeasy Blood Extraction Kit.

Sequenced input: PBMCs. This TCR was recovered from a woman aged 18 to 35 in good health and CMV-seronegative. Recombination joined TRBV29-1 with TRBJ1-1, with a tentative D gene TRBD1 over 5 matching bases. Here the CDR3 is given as CSVRAGLGGEAFF. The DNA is TGCAGCGTCAGGGCGGGATTGGGAGGGGAAGCTTTCTTT.